The T cell receptor (beta chain) under discussion was sequenced for a study of Ad26.COV2.S vaccination and SARS-CoV-2 variants. Study details: Donor had been placed in the Ad26.COV2.S arm of the COV1001 trial.

Germline CDR1 is MNHEY and CDR2 is SMNVEV (reference sequence). The CDR3 runs to 13 residues. Trimming pared 5 bases from V and 0 bases from J, leaving 7 bases between. Libraries were prepared by immunoSEQ multiplex PCR; TCRdb keeps only in-frame clonotypes and omits some of them. The sample shows some 270,000 clones, around 88% of them seen only once. Treatment in this sample: around 19 received Ad26.COV2.S at low or high dose, single or two shots; roughly five received placebo; per-sample allocation not given. Specimens were obtained on day 63 following the first vaccine or placebo injection. Aged 18-55 years, donor was enrolled in Boston in about 2020.

The starting material was peripheral blood, obtained in a trial of Ad26.COV2.S vaccine versus placebo. The TCR was taken from a person aged 18-60 years who received the Ad26.COV2.S COVID-19 vaccine or a placebo. The chain uses TRBV27 and TRBJ2-5, with D unresolved. CDR3 DNA: TGTGCCAGCAGTCCCAATAACCAAGAGACCCAGTACTTC. Encoded protein: CASSPNNQETQYF.